Listed below are T cell receptor beta chains from one sample, sequenced in a study of shared clonotypes between healthy human individuals. Profiled with immunoSEQ multiplex PCR; TCRdb holds only in-frame clones, not every one. This sample yields approximately 2.1 million clones, of which more than 85% are seen a single time; 0.35% to 0.5% belongs to the top ten. The sequenced sample consisted of naive CD4+ T cells from PBMCs. The receptors derive from a man younger than 30 in good health. Some clones in this sample may be carry-over from other donors' samples. CDR3s include the opening cysteine and the closing phenylalanine or tryptophan. The D gene is left open where the match is weak. Size is stated for part of the rows, as once, few or many counts, or as a class when the clone is expanded.

v_gene	d_gene	abundance	j_gene	CDR3aa	CDR3nt
TRBV9	.	.	TRBJ2-5	CASSPLGEEYF	TGTGCCAGCAGCCCACTGGGAGAAGAGTACTTC
TRBV5-1	.	.	TRBJ1-3	CASSPASGAGNTIYF	TGCGCCAGCAGTCCTGCCTCGGGGGCCGGAAACACCATATATTTT
TRBV6-1	TRBD1	.	TRBJ2-7	CASRTRDSEQYF	TGTGCCAGCAGGACGAGGGACAGCGAGCAGTACTTC
TRBV7-7	TRBD1	.	TRBJ2-5	CASSFSRGQETQYF	TGTGCCAGCAGCTTTTCAAGGGGGCAGGAGACCCAGTACTTC
TRBV28	.	.	TRBJ1-5	CASSPRNNQPQHF	TGTGCCAGCAGCCCCCGGAACAATCAGCCCCAGCATTTT
TRBV6-1	.	.	TRBJ2-3	CASIWGQRTDTQYF	TGTGCCAGCATTTGGGGACAACGCACAGATACGCAGTATTTT
TRBV4-2	.	.	TRBJ2-7	CASSQRYQASYEQYF	TGTGCCAGCAGCCAACGTTATCAAGCCTCCTACGAGCAGTACTTC
TRBV25-1	TRBD2	once	TRBJ2-7	CASSDPGTSGTYEQYF	TGTGCCAGCAGTGACCCCGGGACTAGCGGGACCTACGAGCAGTACTTC
TRBV6-5	.	.	TRBJ2-3	CASSYYAGLTDTQYF	TGTGCCAGCAGTTACTATGCGGGCCTTACAGATACGCAGTATTTT
TRBV6-5	.	.	TRBJ1-4	CASSYSPGREKLFF	TGTGCCAGCAGTTACTCCCCGGGGAGGGAAAAACTGTTTTTT
TRBV15	.	once	TRBJ1-5	CATSRDPERGARQPQHF	TGTGCCACCAGCAGAGATCCAGAGCGGGGGGCTAGGCAGCCCCAGCATTTT
TRBV11-2	TRBD2	.	TRBJ2-2	CASSPRTSGSRLGGELFF	TGTGCCAGCAGCCCCCGGACTAGCGGGAGTCGGCTTGGCGGGGAGCTGTTTTTT
TRBV6-4	.	.	TRBJ2-7	CASSERQGTYEQYF	TGTGCCAGCAGTGAGAGGCAGGGGACCTACGAGCAGTACTTC
TRBV5-8	TRBD1	.	TRBJ1-4	CASSPGGQGTTEKLFF	TGTGCCAGCAGCCCCGGGGGACAGGGGACGACGGAAAAACTGTTTTTT
TRBV30	TRBD1	.	TRBJ2-1	CAWSGDRGNEQFF	TGTGCCTGGAGTGGGGACAGGGGCAATGAGCAGTTCTTC
TRBV28	TRBD1	.	TRBJ1-3	CASSRTGLGGNTIYF	TGTGCCAGCAGCAGGACAGGGCTCGGAGGAAACACCATATATTTT
TRBV4-1	.	few	TRBJ1-3	CASSQATVGNTIYF	TGCGCCAGCAGCCAAGCGACAGTTGGAAACACCATATATTTT
TRBV5-1	TRBD2	.	TRBJ2-5	CASSLGLAVGQETQYF	TGCGCCAGCAGCTTGGGACTAGCGGTAGGCCAAGAGACCCAGTACTTC
TRBV27	.	.	TRBJ2-5	CASSPRDRSSTQYF	TGTGCCAGCAGTCCCCGGGACCGATCCTCGACCCAGTACTTC
TRBV29-1	.	once	TRBJ2-3	CSVVRASDTQYF	TGCAGCGTTGTTCGGGCCTCAGATACGCAGTATTTT
TRBV11-2	TRBD2	.	TRBJ2-7	CASSLGPTSGRTPYEQYF	TGTGCCAGCAGCTTAGGTCCCACTAGCGGTCGTACCCCCTACGAGCAGTACTTC
TRBV5-1	.	once	TRBJ2-7	CASSLIEGGLYEQYF	TGCGCCAGCAGCTTGATTGAGGGAGGCCTCTACGAGCAGTACTTC
TRBV19	.	.	TRBJ1-4	CASIDRGASEKLFF	TGTGCCAGTATAGATCGGGGGGCGAGTGAAAAACTGTTTTTT
TRBV29-1	.	.	TRBJ2-3	CSVVGTDTQYF	TGCAGCGTTGTAGGTACAGATACGCAGTATTTT
TRBV5-1	TRBD1	.	TRBJ1-1	CASSSPGTGEAFF	TGCGCCAGCAGCTCCCCCGGGACAGGAGAAGCTTTCTTT
TRBV6-1	TRBD1	.	TRBJ2-2	CASNRGDTGELFF	TGTGCCAGCAACAGGGGAGACACCGGGGAGCTGTTTTTT
TRBV28	TRBD1	.	TRBJ1-4	CASSLIGTGGKKLFF	TGTGCCAGCAGTTTAATCGGGACAGGGGGCAAAAAACTGTTTTTT
TRBV28	.	.	TRBJ1-5	CASSPPVTNNQPQHF	TGTGCCAGCAGTCCCCCCGTGACGAACAATCAGCCCCAGCATTTT
TRBV28	.	.	TRBJ1-2	CASSGQALQTVYGYTF	TGTGCCAGCAGCGGGCAGGCACTACAAACCGTCTATGGCTACACCTTC
TRBV6-1	TRBD1	.	TRBJ2-7	CASSAHPTGSPYEQYF	TGTGCCAGCAGTGCCCACCCGACAGGGTCCCCCTACGAGCAGTACTTC
TRBV16	.	.	TRBJ1-3	CASSFQTGSGNTIYF	TGTGCCAGCAGCTTTCAGACAGGCTCTGGAAACACCATATATTTT
TRBV28	.	.	TRBJ2-7	CASTDPSGSLSYEQYF	TGTGCCAGCACGGATCCTTCGGGATCTTTGTCCTACGAGCAGTACTTC
TRBV9	TRBD1	.	TRBJ2-3	CASSVGQGSTDTQYF	TGTGCCAGCAGCGTAGGACAGGGGAGCACAGATACGCAGTATTTT
TRBV18	TRBD1	.	TRBJ1-4	CASKPGTGVIEKLFF	TGTGCCAGCAAACCCGGGACAGGGGTCATAGAAAAACTGTTTTTT
TRBV9	.	.	TRBJ2-7	CASSEGGVQYF	TGTGCCAGCAGCGAGGGGGGCGTGCAGTACTTC
TRBV27	.	.	TRBJ1-4	CASRRFIGEKHEKLFF	TGTGCCAGCAGGCGATTTATTGGGGAGAAGCATGAAAAACTGTTTTTT
TRBV2	TRBD1	.	TRBJ1-1	CASTEQGPDTEAFF	TGTGCCAGCACCGAACAGGGGCCCGACACTGAAGCTTTCTTT
TRBV27	TRBD1	.	TRBJ1-5	CASSSNRGQINQPQHF	TGTGCCAGCAGTTCCAACAGGGGGCAAATCAATCAGCCCCAGCATTTT
TRBV15	.	once	TRBJ2-7	CATSRDRQSYEQYF	TGTGCCACCAGCAGAGATAGGCAGTCCTACGAGCAGTACTTC
TRBV7-2	.	.	TRBJ1-1	CASSFGRDYTEAFF	TGTGCCAGCAGCTTTGGCAGGGATTACACTGAAGCTTTCTTT
TRBV5-1	TRBD2	.	TRBJ2-3	CASSGLAGEGADTQYF	TGCGCCAGCAGCGGACTAGCGGGAGAAGGAGCGGATACGCAGTATTTT
TRBV6-5	.	.	TRBJ1-2	CASRKQQNYGYTF	TGTGCCAGCAGAAAACAGCAGAACTATGGCTACACCTTC
TRBV19	.	.	TRBJ1-1	CASRPSGNTEAFF	TGTGCCAGTAGGCCCTCGGGGAACACTGAAGCTTTCTTT
TRBV5-4	.	.	TRBJ2-2	CASSPTGTRNTGELFF	TGTGCCAGCAGCCCGACCGGGACTCGAAACACCGGGGAGCTGTTTTTT
TRBV7-2	TRBD1	once	TRBJ1-1	CASSRDRGRTEAFF	TGTGCCAGCAGCAGGGACAGGGGGCGGACTGAAGCTTTCTTT
TRBV20-1	.	.	TRBJ2-1	CSVTRGQFF	TGCAGTGTCACCCGGGGACAGTTCTTC
TRBV25-1	TRBD1	once	TRBJ1-2	CASSGAKGTGGFNGYTF	TGTGCCAGCAGCGGGGCCAAGGGGACAGGAGGCTTTAATGGCTACACCTTC
TRBV7-9	TRBD2	once	TRBJ2-7	CASSLGTSVNIAYEQYF	TGTGCCAGCAGCTTGGGGACTAGCGTTAACATCGCCTACGAGCAGTACTTC
TRBV10-3	.	.	TRBJ1-6	CAISDNSPLHF	TGTGCCATCAGTGATAATTCACCCCTCCACTTT
TRBV6-1	TRBD2	.	TRBJ2-3	CASSEMGLAGSAQYF	TGTGCCAGCAGTGAAATGGGACTAGCGGGAAGTGCGCAGTATTTT
TRBV7-2	TRBD1	.	TRBJ1-5	CATRDREGNQPQHF	TGTGCCACCCGGGACAGGGAAGGCAATCAGCCCCAGCATTTT
TRBV27	.	.	TRBJ2-2	CASSQRVRTGELFF	TGTGCCAGCAGTCAAAGGGTCCGAACCGGGGAGCTGTTTTTT
TRBV30	.	.	TRBJ2-4	CAWGEPGGIQYF	TGTGCCTGGGGTGAACCGGGTGGCATTCAGTACTTC
TRBV7-3	.	.	TRBJ1-2	CASSLQGTGHGYTF	TGTGCCAGCAGCTTACAAGGCACAGGGCATGGCTACACCTTC